The entry that follows covers one T cell receptor (beta chain) sequence. This sample is drawn from a study of T cell responses to AZD1222 COVID-19 vaccine. The CDR3 totals 14 residues. The V gene end was trimmed by 3 bases and the J gene end by 2 bases; junction bases not matched to a gene: 4. Germline CDR1 and CDR2: SQVTM and ANQGSEA. Libraries were prepared by immunoSEQ multiplex PCR; TCRdb keeps only in-frame clonotypes and omits some of them. This table holds 65,000 to 95,000 clones, roughly nine tenths found once. This material consisted of peripheral blood, taken on day 0 of MenACWY control vaccination. The V call is TRBV29-1, the J call TRBJ2-5; 9 bases are shared with TRBD2. The receptor comes from an adult in good health. CDR3 in amino acids: CSVDGLAGQETQYF. The CDR3 DNA reads as TGCAGCGTTGATGGCCTAGCGGGGCAAGAGACCCAGTACTTC.